This T cell receptor beta chain comes out of a study of cytomegalovirus exposure and HLA in healthy donors (dated by TCRdb to the late 2010s). Regarding the research as a whole: An earlier analysis of some 620 of the donors reported 276 Gb of sequence data and about 120 million unique TCR beta sequences obtained from 180 million or so T cells. An early release covering approximately 600 HLA-typed donors comprised 250 to 350 gigabases of sequencing data and approximately 85 million unique TCR sequences. Of the approximately 400 genotyped donors, about 80% fell in the genetic ancestry cluster associated with self-reported Caucasian donors. The study was designed to test whether signatures of past pathogen exposure could be identified by cataloging public T cell receptors. The study used immunosequencing to profile the T cell repertoires of about 670 subjects and linked those repertoires to cytomegalovirus serostatus. In addition to the first cohort of roughly 700 subjects, a separate validation cohort of 130 or so different subjects was used. High-throughput TCR immunosequencing, statistical association of individual TCRs with disease status, and machine learning were combined to predict cytomegalovirus infection status. To study patterns of TCR occurrence, a later analysis re-analyzed previously published TCR beta repertoires from 600 to 750 donors and added high-resolution HLA genotyping. In the later analysis, no new phenotypic data were used to find candidate immune exposures; instead, reliance was placed on TCR beta sequences and their occurrence across donors. In an earlier analysis of around 540 of the donors, high-throughput TCR beta sequencing was used to judge whether each TCR beta V gene segment behaved as functional or pseudogenic. Donor age, sex, ethnicity and CMV serostatus were compiled together with the repertoire data. A later genetic analysis took genome-wide SNP genotypes for about 65% of the 666 donors and used that subset as a discovery cohort. Every repertoire in the discovery cohort had been generated on one and the same sequencing platform. HLA typing covered class I and class II loci at four-digit resolution. The number of typed donors differed by locus: about 620-630 for A, B, C, DRB1 and DQB1; 500 to 550 for DQA1; 606 for DPA1; and roughly 490 for DPB1. Four to six DR-DQ haplotypes were handled as single units for association and clustering, since linkage in the cohort was strong. Across around 400 genotyped donors of the cohort, an average of approximately 220,000 unique TCR beta nucleotide sequences per donor were sequenced, and roughly 20% of those sequences were non-productive. Study-wide findings and limitations: Sequencing depth was assumed to be roughly uniform across donors in the presence/absence analyses, though that assumption may not hold. A further reported finding was that TCR beta sequences accurately predicted the HLA-A and HLA-B alleles for most subjects in the first cohort. In vitro tests confirmed that a few of the cytomegalovirus-associated TCR beta chains recognize cytomegalovirus antigens. Specific HLA alleles were associated with roughly 16,000 TCR beta sequences at a false discovery rate of 0.05 in a later analysis. Only TCR beta chains were sequenced in this cohort, and the absence of alpha or paired-chain data limited detectable features. The classifier was reported to diagnose cytomegalovirus status with high specificity and sensitivity in both the original and validation cohorts. In a later analysis, the rate of TCR association differed among HLA loci, with DRB1 alleles having the most associated TCRs and HLA-C alleles having the fewest. According to the authors, the approach could potentially be generalized to other disease states and immunological phenotypes. V-gene and J-gene trimming of TCR beta chains was associated with a missense DCLRE1C variant in a later genetic analysis, and the association was replicated in an independent cohort. Compared with equally common non-associated chains, HLA-associated TCR beta chains in a later analysis were more clonally expanded and had lower generation probabilities. The sequencing pipeline was judged likely to have produced a cluster of highly shared sequence variants as a technical artifact. Some IMGT-functional V segments, including TRBV6-2 and TRBV6-3, could not be told apart with the 87-base-pair reads, so those segments were excluded. Across donors, most TCR sequences were observed very rarely, whereas some public TCRs were present in many individuals. Correlated functional status among segregating V segments might reflect linkage disequilibrium, but an unknown experimental factor could not be ruled out. Immune exposure information for the cohort was limited to CMV serostatus. When HLA alleles, especially DR and DQ, strongly co-occurred, TCR associations were difficult to assign to individual alleles. In a later analysis, several top co-occurrence clusters were reported to appear linked to parvovirus B19, influenza, CMV and Epstein-Barr virus. About 17 rarely observed V segments, including chromosome 9 orphons, were excluded from the earlier analysis of about 610 of the donors because counts were too low. In a later analysis, most CMV-associated TCR beta chains were found to appear HLA-restricted, with HLA associations seemingly driven largely by CMV exposure. In a later genetic analysis, fewer N-insertions in productive TCRs were reported among donors in an Asian-associated ancestry cluster than the approximately 670-donor mean. In an earlier analysis of around 600 of the donors, most TCR beta V segments appeared in productive rearrangements about 87% or about 30% of the time, broadly matching IMGT annotations. A total of about 180 TCR beta chains were listed by the study as associated with cytomegalovirus. Because some donors lacked HLA typing at each locus, the association tests relied only on the typed subset.

The CDR3 has 15 amino acids, counting the end cysteine and phenylalanine. The DNA shown is the 45-base CDR3, in frame from base 1. The CDR1 and CDR2 encoded by the germline V gene are SGHNT and YENEEA. Relative to germline, V is missing 0 bases and J is missing 5 bases, with 6 bases of the junction outside any gene match. A word on this clone: Its cognate antigen has yet to be identified. Base qualities were left out, and no much larger clone turns up one base away.

The cohort consisted of 666 healthy bone marrow donors. At the time of sampling, every cohort member was nominally healthy, though immune exposures that went unrecorded were likely present. The donor was CMV seronegative and was included in the group of around 320 seronegative cohort members. Each donor provided a peripheral blood sample, and peripheral blood mononuclear cells were used for TCR beta sequencing. Genomic DNA extraction from the blood cell samples was performed with the Qiagen DNeasy Blood Extraction Kit. Library preparation was by the immunoSEQ multiplex PCR assay. The multiplex PCR relied on a mix of 60 forward primers for TCR Vbeta segments and 13 reverse primers for TCR Jbeta segments. The CDR3 region of rearranged TCR beta genes was amplified from genomic DNA with a multiplex PCR assay. The amplified TCR beta libraries were sequenced on the Illumina HiSeq System as 87-base-pair reads. For the original study's pipeline: In a later analysis, some 80 million unique TCR beta chains were counted across the 650 to 750 repertoires, and roughly 10 million of these chains were shared by at least two donors. A nearest-neighbor algorithm error-corrected the raw reads and collapsed the reads into unique sequences, merging closely related sequences to remove PCR and sequencing errors. CDR3 sequences were aligned to IMGT reference sequences to assign V, D and J gene segments. For a sequence to be retained, at least a six-nucleotide match to both a V gene segment and a J gene segment was required. Rearrangements were classified as productive when the CDR3 lacked stop codons and remained in frame with V and J, and all other rearrangements were classified as non-productive. CDR3 was defined according to IMGT convention as the region running from the second conserved V-encoded cysteine to the conserved J-encoded phenylalanine. Sequences without an unambiguous match to a single V gene segment were excluded from the earlier analysis of several hundred of the donors. In an earlier analysis of several hundred of the donors, V segments were called functional above 56.7% productive rearrangements and were called segregating when the between-donor standard deviation exceeded 5%. A statistical classification framework was developed to diagnose cytomegalovirus status using the catalog of TCR beta chain sequences. A later analysis assigned V and J genes by comparing TCR nucleotide sequences with IMGT/GENE-DB human TR gene sequences. Using the TCRdist pipeline, a later analysis assigned CDR3 sequences along with most-parsimonious VDJ recombination scenarios. In a later analysis, each TCR beta chain was defined by its CDR3 amino acid sequence together with its V-gene family, and reads without a unique V-gene family were excluded. A later analysis removed 550 to 650 highly shared, low-generation-probability nucleotide sequences to deal with suspected cross-contamination and a sequencing artifact. For each public chain, a later analysis derived a clonal expansion index from normalized ranks of inferred template counts within each repertoire. Generation probabilities in a later analysis came from a VDJ recombination model fitted to out-of-frame rearrangements, and those results were checked against IGoR. Hypergeometric tests were used in a later analysis to score TCR-TCR, TCR-HLA and TCR-CMV co-occurrence, with a repertoire-size bias correction applied to the TCR pairs. In a later analysis, false discovery rates were estimated by permuting HLA or CMV assignments 20 times. In a later analysis, co-occurring TCRs were grouped with DBSCAN, and TCRdist sequence similarity was added when clustering was performed within HLA-allele-positive subsets. Repertoires with fewer than 30,000 or more than 120,000 public chains, plus five repertoires with anomalous nucleotide sharing, were excluded from co-occurrence clustering. Held by TCRdb, this immuneACCESS table contains in-frame sequences only and omits some clones. Under half of the omission traces to an unresolved V gene where checked; the cause of the rest is unknown. V, J and clone size derive from that table, while D and trimming were established from the DNA sequence. This sample has some 150,000 clones in its table, and about two thirds of those were observed once. The ten most abundant clones make up 2% to 3% of the sample.

Specimen: PBMCs. The receptor's source is a woman in her 40s in good health and CMV-seronegative. The V gene is TRBV11-3 and the J gene is TRBJ1-1; TRBD1 fits 7 bases in the junction. The DNA sequence is TGTGCCAGCAGCTTAGACGGGACAGAAGCGACTGAAGCTTTCTTT. It specifies CASSLDGTEATEAFF.